These T cell receptor beta chains were read from a single sample in a study of graft-versus-host responses after intestinal transplantation. Profiling relied on immunoSEQ multiplex PCR, and the TCRdb table lists in-frame clones only, not all of them. The sample consists of 150,000 or so clones, over 90% of them appearing once. Their cognate antigens are unknown. The sequences come from unstimulated CD4+ T cells sorted from spleen or lymph node cells, collected before intestinal transplant. The receptors stem from a human donor who received an intestinal transplant. The CDR3 runs from the conserved cysteine through the conserved F or W.

J: TRBJ2-1; V: TRBV5-1; CDR3: CASSLGVQAREEQFF
J: TRBJ2-2; V: TRBV19; CDR3: CASSIGGQGANLNTGELFF
J: TRBJ2-3; V: TRBV5-1; CDR3: CASSLDWGSTDTQYF
J: TRBJ2-1; V: TRBV29-1; CDR3: CSVDRGQFF
J: TRBJ1-2; V: TRBV7-3; CDR3: CASSPSGDRGVGSYGYTF
J: TRBJ2-1; V: TRBV15; CDR3: CATSSFGLGNEQFF
J: TRBJ2-2; V: TRBV18; CDR3: CASSANAGTGKTGELFF
J: TRBJ2-3; V: TRBV5-4; CDR3: CASSRGTSGRSTDTQYF
J: TRBJ2-1; V: TRBV4-2; CDR3: CASSQGGGSYNEQFF
J: TRBJ2-3; V: TRBV6-1; CDR3: CASSEQRSTDTQYF
J: TRBJ1-5; V: TRBV28; CDR3: CASSPQGASNQPQHF
J: TRBJ1-5; V: TRBV21-1; CDR3: CASSPISRGLGQPQHF
J: TRBJ2-7; V: TRBV20-1; CDR3: CSAQQVHEQYF
J: TRBJ2-3; V: TRBV5-8; CDR3: CASTQDRVVAGGPPDTQYF
J: TRBJ1-5; V: TRBV5-1; CDR3: CASSLAGGLNQPQHF
J: TRBJ2-2; V: TRBV19; CDR3: CASSPRDRNTGELFF
J: TRBJ2-1; V: TRBV27; CDR3: CASSTQVGPSYNEQFF
J: TRBJ2-7; V: TRBV2; CDR3: CASRQAGPLEQYF
J: TRBJ2-1; V: TRBV6-1; CDR3: CASSVTSGSGNEQFF
J: TRBJ2-1; V: TRBV2; CDR3: CASRVGGNEQFF
J: TRBJ1-4; V: TRBV7-2; CDR3: CASSFDRGTNEKLFF
J: TRBJ1-1; V: TRBV20-1; CDR3: CSARGGPEAFF
J: TRBJ1-1; V: TRBV11-1; CDR3: CASSRDRGRTEAFF
J: TRBJ2-3; V: TRBV27; CDR3: CASRLAGDTQYF
J: TRBJ2-1; V: TRBV28; CDR3: CASGGVTGRKASGRVNEQFF
J: TRBJ1-5; V: TRBV6-1; CDR3: CASSSQGGNQPQHF
J: TRBJ2-7; V: TRBV28; CDR3: CASRYRGSASYEQYF
J: TRBJ1-3; V: TRBV7-2; CDR3: CASSSLTGFSGNTIYF
J: TRBJ2-5; V: TRBV27; CDR3: CASSLYGRAETQYF
J: TRBJ2-5; V: TRBV7-6; CDR3: CASSLNTVQETQYF
J: TRBJ1-1; V: TRBV30; CDR3: CALQGRGNTEAFF
J: TRBJ2-7; V: TRBV30; CDR3: CAWSLTGNTYEQYF
J: TRBJ1-5; V: TRBV7-2; CDR3: CASSLEGSNQPQHF
J: TRBJ1-1; V: TRBV6-5; CDR3: CASRWDRGGTEAFF
J: TRBJ1-1; V: TRBV28; CDR3: CASSLSTWTPTAFF
J: TRBJ2-5; V: TRBV15; CDR3: CATSSRSEGAQYF
J: TRBJ2-7; V: TRBV27; CDR3: CASRPLRDTTSYEQYF
J: TRBJ2-7; V: TRBV27; CDR3: CASSLSLAVSYEQYF
J: TRBJ2-2; V: TRBV5-4; CDR3: CASSTPGLVNTGELFF
J: TRBJ2-7; V: TRBV30; CDR3: CAWSVKGQGKQYF
J: TRBJ1-2; V: TRBV7-9; CDR3: CASSFVSGGLGYGYTF
J: TRBJ1-1; V: TRBV5-1; CDR3: CASRGDRAGAFF
J: TRBJ1-4; V: TRBV4-3; CDR3: CASSQNWRANEKLFF
J: TRBJ2-7; V: TRBV5-1; CDR3: CASSFSASGTYEQYF
J: TRBJ1-5; V: TRBV7-2; CDR3: CASRGGNQPQHF
J: TRBJ2-7; V: TRBV18; CDR3: CASSSRDGHYEQYF
J: TRBJ1-2; V: TRBV6-1; CDR3: CASIAPGQFYGYTF
J: TRBJ1-1; V: TRBV7-6; CDR3: CASSLAAKGNTEAFF
J: .; V: TRBV18; CDR3: CASSRTGNDEQYF
J: TRBJ2-3; V: TRBV15; CDR3: CATSRAGGPSSTDTQYF
J: TRBJ2-7; V: TRBV5-4; CDR3: CASSFDLAVSYEQYF
J: TRBJ2-7; V: TRBV28; CDR3: CASTFDRGVTYEQYF
J: TRBJ1-2; V: TRBV6-1; CDR3: CASSETDYGYTF
J: TRBJ1-1; V: TRBV6-5; CDR3: CASRKNVLAEAFF
J: TRBJ1-5; V: TRBV29-1; CDR3: CSVPTNDRGGSNQPQHF
J: TRBJ2-5; V: TRBV7-3; CDR3: CASSALGGSGRAGRETQYF
J: .; V: TRBV27; CDR3: CASRLGTSATYEQYF
J: TRBJ2-7; V: TRBV27; CDR3: CASSLSTKNDYEQYF
J: TRBJ1-5; V: TRBV27; CDR3: CASTNTLGILDNQPQHF
J: TRBJ2-4; V: TRBV30; CDR3: CAWSQGTKNIQYF